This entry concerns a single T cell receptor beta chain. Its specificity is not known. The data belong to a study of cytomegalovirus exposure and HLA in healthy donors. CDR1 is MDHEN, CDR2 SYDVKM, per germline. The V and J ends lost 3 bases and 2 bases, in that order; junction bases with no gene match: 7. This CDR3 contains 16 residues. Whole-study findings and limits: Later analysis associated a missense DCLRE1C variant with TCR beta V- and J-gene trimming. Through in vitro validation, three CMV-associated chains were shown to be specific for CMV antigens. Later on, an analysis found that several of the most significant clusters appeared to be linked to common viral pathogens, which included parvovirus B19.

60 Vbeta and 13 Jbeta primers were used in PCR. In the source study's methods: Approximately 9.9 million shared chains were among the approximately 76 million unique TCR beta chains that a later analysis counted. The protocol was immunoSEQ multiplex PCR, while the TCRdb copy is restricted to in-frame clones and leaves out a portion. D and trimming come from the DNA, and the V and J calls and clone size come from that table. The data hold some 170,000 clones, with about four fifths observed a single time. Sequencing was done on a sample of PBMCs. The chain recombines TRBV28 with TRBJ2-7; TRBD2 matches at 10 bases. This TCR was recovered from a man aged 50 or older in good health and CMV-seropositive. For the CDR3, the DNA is TGTGCCAGCAGTTTCCCAGCGGGGGGGATAACCTACGAGCAGTACTTC. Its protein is CASSFPAGGITYEQYF.